The rows below give T cell receptor beta chains drawn from one sample of a study of blood T cell repertoires in COVID-19. Sequencing was performed with immunoSEQ multiplex PCR; in TCRdb, only in-frame clones are kept and a portion is missing. The sample includes tens of thousands of clones, around 80% seen only once; the top ten take 6% to 7.5%. The sequencing sample was made of peripheral blood. All receptors come from a man aged 45-65 years with active or convalescent COVID-19. Each CDR3 is given with its conserved first and last residue. D genes are given only for firm matches.

V: TRBV12-3/TRBV12-4
D: -
J: TRBJ2-3
DNA: TGTGCCAGCAGTTTAAATCAGGGAGATACGCAGTATTTT
CDR3: CASSLNQGDTQYF

V: TRBV18
D: -
J: TRBJ1-1
DNA: TGTGCCAGCTCACCGCCACAGGGCCAGAGGACTGAAGCTTTCTTT
CDR3: CASSPPQGQRTEAFF

V: TRBV27
D: -
J: TRBJ2-3
DNA: TGTGCCAGCAGTTTAAACTTAGTCACAGATACGCAGTATTTT
CDR3: CASSLNLVTDTQYF

V: TRBV19
D: TRBD1
J: TRBJ1-6
DNA: TGTGCCAGTAGTATGCTCCGGACAGGGAACAACTCACCCCTCCACTTT
CDR3: CASSMLRTGNNSPLHF

V: TRBV4-3
D: TRBD2
J: TRBJ2-7
DNA: TGCGCCAGCAGCCCGTCCAACGGGGGGGCCTCAGACGAGCAGTACTTC
CDR3: CASSPSNGGASDEQYF

V: TRBV6-1
D: -
J: TRBJ2-5
DNA: TGTGCCAGCAGTGAAGGAGTGAGCCAAGAGACCCAGTACTTC
CDR3: CASSEGVSQETQYF

V: TRBV2
D: -
J: TRBJ1-5
DNA: TGTGCCAGCAGTGAAAGCGATAGCAATCAGCCCCAGCATTTT
CDR3: CASSESDSNQPQHF

V: TRBV18
D: -
J: TRBJ1-1
DNA: TGTGCCAGCTCACCATTAGGGTCGGGGGAAGCTTTCTTT
CDR3: CASSPLGSGEAFF

V: TRBV15
D: TRBD1
J: TRBJ2-5
DNA: TGTGCCACCAGCTTCGGACAGGGGGCGCGGGAGACCCAGTACTTC
CDR3: CATSFGQGARETQYF

V: TRBV28
D: -
J: TRBJ1-2
DNA: TGTGCCAGCGTCCCGGGCGGGACCAGCTATGGCTACACCTTC
CDR3: CASVPGGTSYGYTF

V: TRBV10-3
D: -
J: TRBJ2-3
DNA: TGTGCCATCAGTGAGTTGGGAGGCAGCACAGATACGCAGTATTTT
CDR3: CAISELGGSTDTQYF